The 2 T cell receptor beta chains in this list originate from one sample, sequenced in a study of T cells after yellow fever vaccination. TCRdb reprocessed the 5' RACE reads with MiXCR, giving one entry per CDR3 protein. The table shows about 630,000 distinct CDR3 sequences, with 9% to 15% occurring only once. The sequencing used PBMCs, collected on the day of the yellow fever booster vaccination. The receptors derive from a man aged 25-40 years who received the YFV17D yellow fever vaccine.

This clonotype has just a few counts. The genes are TRBV11-3 and TRBJ2-5; 8 positions agree with TRBD1. Germline values: CDR1 SGHNT, CDR2 YENEEA. The length of the CDR3 is 16 residues. V dropped 5 bases and J dropped 4; count of bases not matched to a gene: 12. In nucleotides, the CDR3 is TGTGCCAGCAGCACTGGACAGGGAGGTGGAGGAGAGACCCAGTACTTC. This codes for CASSTGQGGGGETQYF.

This clonotype was observed a handful of times. This chain links TRBV9 with TRBJ2-1, with TRBD2 identical over 10 bases. The CDR3 has 17 amino acids. Germline V gene lookup returns CDR1 SGDLS and CDR2 YYNGEE. V was pared by 0 bases and J by 2 bases, with 5 bases of the junction left unmatched. Here the CDR3 DNA reads TGTGCCAGCAGCGTAGGGAGCGGGAGGGGCCCCTACAATGAGCAGTTCTTC. Its translation is CASSVGSGRGPYNEQFF.